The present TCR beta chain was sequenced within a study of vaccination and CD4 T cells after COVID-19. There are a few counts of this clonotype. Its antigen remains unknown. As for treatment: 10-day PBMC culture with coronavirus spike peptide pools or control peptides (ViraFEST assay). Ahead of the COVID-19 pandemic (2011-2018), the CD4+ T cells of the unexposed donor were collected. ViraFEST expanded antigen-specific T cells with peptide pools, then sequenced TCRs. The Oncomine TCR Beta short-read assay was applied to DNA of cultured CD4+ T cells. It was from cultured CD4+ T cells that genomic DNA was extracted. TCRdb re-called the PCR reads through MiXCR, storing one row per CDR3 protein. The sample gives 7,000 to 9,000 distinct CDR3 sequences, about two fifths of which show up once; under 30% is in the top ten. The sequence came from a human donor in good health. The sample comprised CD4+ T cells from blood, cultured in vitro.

For the CDR3, the DNA is TGTGCCAGTAGTTTCGACAGGAACACTGAAGCTTTCTTT. Translation gives CASSFDRNTEAFF. The gene calls are TRBV19 and TRBJ1-1; tentative D call: TRBD1 (5 bases). The CDR3 contains 13 residues. CDR1 and CDR2 (germline): LNHDA, SQIVND (reference sequence). V was trimmed by 5 bases and J by 1 base, leaving 8 bases between them.